The 29 T cell receptor beta chains listed next were all sequenced from one sample in a study of OX40 agonist ivuxolimab in advanced cancers. The library was obtained by the immunoSEQ multiplex PCR assay. TCRdb retrieved this table from immuneACCESS and kept in-frame rearrangements only. Not all clones are present; in checked studies, unresolved V genes account for under half, and no reason is known for the remainder. The sample table holds tens of thousands of clones, of which 86% were seen once. The ten largest clones add up to roughly 0.64% of the sample. The source was CD4+ or CD8+ T cells sorted from blood, collected in a trial of the OX40 agonist ivuxolimab. The origin of the receptors is an adult with an advanced solid tumor such as melanoma, head and neck, liver or kidney cancer.

The rearrangement joins TRBV6-5 to TRBJ2-1; TRBD2 matches at 8 bases. CDR1 and CDR2 from the germline V gene are MNHEY and SVGAGI. With V trimmed by 6 bases and J by 6 bases, 10 bases remained unmatched. This CDR3 has 15 amino acids. The CDR3 protein is CASSGGGGRFNEQFF. CDR3 in DNA: TGTGCCAGCAGCGGGGGGGGAGGACGGTTCAATGAGCAGTTCTTC.

The chain has TRBV27 and TRBJ1-5; no definite D call. V lost 2 bases to trimming and J lost 2 bases, with 4 bases between them. The CDR3 runs to 13 residues. Germline CDR1 and CDR2: MNHEY and SMNVEV (reference sequence). As DNA, the CDR3 is TGTGCCAGCAGTTTAGCAGGCAATCAGCCCCAGCATTTT. Residues: CASSLAGNQPQHF.

V is TRBV11-3 and J is TRBJ1-2; 8 nucleotides line up with TRBD1. Trimming removed 6 bases from V and 6 bases from J; junction bases left unmatched: 12. This CDR3 has 15 residues. The germline gives CDR1 SGHNT, CDR2 YENEEA. CDR3 protein: CASSSPGTGGHGYTF. The CDR3 DNA reads TGTGCCAGCAGTTCCCCGGGGACAGGCGGTCATGGCTACACCTTC.

The J gene is TRBJ1-1, the V gene TRBV19, with D hard to call. Per germline, CDR1 LNHDA and CDR2 SQIVND (reference sequence). The CDR3 is made up of 16 amino acids. V lost 4 bases to trimming and J lost 0 bases, with 15 bases between them. The CDR3: CASSRDPTLMNTEAFF. The CDR3 DNA follows: TGTGCCAGTAGTAGAGACCCGACACTGATGAACACTGAAGCTTTCTTT.

The chain joins TRBV7-2 to TRBJ1-1; D perhaps matches TRBD1 (6 bases). This CDR3 spans 16 amino acids. Germline V gene sequence: CDR1 SGHTA, CDR2 FQGNSA. Trimming stripped 5 bases from V and 4 bases from J, with 20 bases between. This chain's CDR3 is CASSPGLGGAGTEAFF. The CDR3 bases are TGTGCCAGCAGCCCAGGGCTCGGGGGCGCGGGCACTGAAGCTTTCTTT.

In regard to this clone: Other DNA sequences in the sample encode the same CDR3. The J gene is TRBJ2-1, the V gene TRBV6-5, with 10 nucleotides matching TRBD1. The germline V gene encodes CDR1 MNHEY and CDR2 SVGAGI. Trimming at V came to 6 bases and at J to 2 bases, leaving 4 bases not matched to a gene. The CDR3 totals 15 residues. CDR3 region: CASSPTGGPYNEQFF. The DNA of the CDR3 is TGTGCCAGCAGCCCGACAGGGGGCCCCTACAATGAGCAGTTCTTC.

V and J are TRBV29-1 and TRBJ2-5, with 11 positions matching TRBD2. This CDR3 has 13 residues. Trimming cost V 3 bases and J 5 bases; bases outside gene matches: 2. CDR1 and CDR2 (germline): SQVTM, ANQGSEA. The CDR3 loop is CSVEASGRETQYF. CDR3 DNA sequence: TGCAGCGTTGAGGCTAGCGGGAGGGAGACCCAGTACTTC.

The sample holds a few counts of this clone. The chain recombines TRBV29-1 with TRBJ1-2; D is uncertain. Per germline, CDR1 SQVTM and CDR2 ANQGSEA. The CDR3 is 10 amino acids. V gave up 4 bases and J gave up 5 bases, with 5 bases separating them. CDR3 sequence reads: CSVGGYGYTF. The CDR3 bases are TGCAGCGTTGGGGGATATGGCTACACCTTC.

The V call is TRBV5-1, the J call TRBJ2-7; 9 bases agree with TRBD1. The CDR3 has 14 amino acids. Germline V gives CDR1 SGHRS, CDR2 YFSETQ. Trimming removed 4 bases from V and 3 bases from J; junction bases left unmatched: 5. Here the CDR3 DNA reads TGCGCCAGCAGCCCCGGGACAGGGAGCTACGAGCAGTACTTC. This gives the protein CASSPGTGSYEQYF.

The chain has TRBV29-1 and TRBJ1-1; D possibly corresponds to TRBD1 (5 bases). The ends were cut back, 4 bases at V and 1 base at J, with 13 bases in the middle. This CDR3 has 14 residues. CDR1 and CDR2 from the germline V gene are SQVTM and ANQGSEA. CDR3 DNA: TGCAGCGTTGCCCCCGGGGGATGGAACACTGAAGCTTTCTTT. It encodes CSVAPGGWNTEAFF.

This chain connects TRBV9 to TRBJ2-2; 8 positions match TRBD1. Per the germline V gene, CDR1 is SGDLS and CDR2 is YYNGEE. CDR3 length equals 15 residues. With V trimmed by 5 bases and J by 2 bases, 5 bases remained unmatched. The CDR3 nucleotides are TGTGCCAGCAGTTGGACAGGGCTTAACACCGGGGAGCTGTTTTTT. It is translated as CASSWTGLNTGELFF.

The rearrangement uses TRBV7-9 and TRBJ1-2; D remains ambiguous. The V end was cut by 3 bases, the J end by 0 bases, with 8 bases between. Germline V CDR1 and CDR2: SEHNR, FQNEAQ (reference sequence). The length of the CDR3 is 14 residues. The CDR3 DNA follows: TGTGCCAGCAGCTTGGCAAATACTAACTATGGCTACACCTTC. Its translation is CASSLANTNYGYTF. Combining the CDR3 with reference TRBV7-9 and TRBJ1-2 gives the whole variable domain DTGVSQNPRHKITKRGQNVTFRCDPISEHNRLYWYRQTLGQGPEFLTYFQNEAQLEKSRLLSDRFSAERPKGSFSTLEIQRTEQGDSAMYLCASSLANTNYGYTFGSGTRLTVV.

The chain joins TRBV6-1 to TRBJ2-2; 10 positions match TRBD1. J lost 1 base, V lost 8 bases, and 4 bases had no gene match. Germline values: CDR1 MNHNS, CDR2 SASEGT. CDR3 length: 15 amino acids. The CDR3 loop is CASRQGALNTGELFF. CDR3 bases: TGTGCCAGCCGACAGGGGGCCTTGAACACCGGGGAGCTGTTTTTT.

CDR3 residues: CASSPLDYNEQFF. CDR3 nucleotides: TGTGCCAGCTCACCCCTAGATTACAATGAGCAGTTCTTC. The J gene is TRBJ2-1, the V gene TRBV18; no clear D gene. Germline CDR1 KGHSH, CDR2 LQKENI. Trimming removed 3 bases from V and 4 bases from J, with 7 bases in between. The CDR3 loop spans 13 amino acids.

The genes are TRBV30 and TRBJ2-5, with TRBD1 as a possible D gene (5 bases). This CDR3 contains 13 residues. The germline gives CDR1 GTSNPN, CDR2 SVGIG (reference sequence). With 1 base removed from V and 6 bases from J, the gap between germline ends came to 12 bases. CDR3 in amino acids: CAWSANRRKTQYF. CDR3 DNA: TGTGCCTGGAGTGCTAACAGGAGAAAGACCCAGTACTTC. Full variable domain (outside the CDR3, taken from reference TRBV30 and TRBJ2-5): SQTIHQWPATLVQPVGSPLSLECTVEGTSNPNLYWYRQAAGRGLQLLFYSVGIGQISSEVPQNLSASRPQDRQFILSSKKLLLSDSGFYLCAWSANRRKTQYFGPGTRLLVL.

This rearrangement joins TRBV10-3 to TRBJ1-1; no definite D call. V lost 6 bases and J 1 base, leaving 15 bases between the germline ends. CDR1 ENHRY and CDR2 SYGVKD come from the germline V gene. The CDR3 is made up of 15 amino acids. The CDR3 sequence: CAISPEAGWNTEAFF. For the CDR3, the DNA is TGTGCCATCAGCCCAGAGGCTGGGTGGAACACTGAAGCTTTCTTT.

The chain carries TRBV6-6 and TRBJ2-3; 7 bases line up with TRBD1. Germline V gives CDR1 MNHNY, CDR2 SVGAGI (reference sequence). This CDR3 contains 15 residues. J lost 4 bases, V lost 1 base, and 5 bases had no gene match. The CDR3 is CASSYLTGLSDTQYF. CDR3 nucleotides: TGTGCCAGCAGTTACTTGACAGGGCTTTCAGATACGCAGTATTTT.

The rearrangement joins TRBV19 to TRBJ1-2; 12 bases map to TRBD1. Unmatched junction bases numbered 11, after V lost 6 bases and J lost 6 bases. This CDR3 has 16 amino acids. Germline V gives CDR1 LNHDA, CDR2 SQIVND (reference sequence). In nucleotides, the CDR3 is TGTGCCAGTAGACCGACAGCGGGACAGGGGGCCGATGGCTACACCTTC. The encoded protein is CASRPTAGQGADGYTF.

V gene TRBV29-1 combines with J gene TRBJ2-5, with TRBD1 matching 9 bases. With V trimmed by 6 bases and J by 5 bases, 13 bases remained unmatched. The CDR3 is 15 residues long. The germline V gene has CDR1 SQVTM and CDR2 ANQGSEA. This CDR3 reads CSVHQAGQGEETQYF. In DNA form, the CDR3 reads TGCAGCGTGCACCAGGCGGGACAGGGAGAGGAGACCCAGTACTTC. The full variable domain, rest sourced from reference TRBV29-1 and TRBJ2-5, is SAVISQKPSRDICQRGTSLTIQCQVDSQVTMMFWYRQQPGQSLTLIATANQGSEATYESGFVIDKFPISRPNLTFSTLTVSNMSPEDSSIYLCSVHQAGQGEETQYFGPGTRLLVL.

This clone was counted once. The chain has TRBV14 and TRBJ2-5, with 10 positions matching TRBD2. Germline values: CDR1 SGHDN, CDR2 FVKESK. The CDR3 is made up of 17 amino acids. V lost 1 base and J lost 0; bases outside the gene matches: 5. The CDR3 is CASSQGTSGDYQETQYF. As DNA, the CDR3 is TGTGCCAGCAGCCAAGGGACTAGCGGAGATTACCAAGAGACCCAGTACTTC.

This clone was counted only a few times. The chain carries TRBV30 and TRBJ1-1, with D unresolved. The CDR3 is 11 residues long. The V end was cut by 2 bases, the J end by 7 bases, with 8 bases between. Germline V CDR1 and CDR2: GTSNPN, SVGIG (reference sequence). Here the CDR3 reads CAWSYSLEAFF. The CDR3 coding sequence is TGTGCCTGGAGTTATTCGCTTGAAGCTTTCTTT.

The chain recombines TRBV30 with TRBJ1-3, with D tentatively TRBD1 (5 bases). Germline V gene lookup returns CDR1 GTSNPN and CDR2 SVGIG (reference sequence). Trimming took off 0 bases at V and 7 bases at J, with 13 bases between the two ends. There are 14 residues in the CDR3. CDR3 coding DNA: TGTGCCTGGAGTGTACGGGGCCAATACAACACCATATATTTT. This gives the protein CAWSVRGQYNTIYF.

This clone occurred once. This chain uses TRBV19 with TRBJ1-2, with TRBD1 matching over 9 bases. V was pared by 5 bases and J by 2 bases, with 3 bases of the junction left unmatched. CDR3 length equals 14 residues. Per germline, CDR1 LNHDA and CDR2 SQIVND (reference sequence). The CDR3 DNA reads TGTGCCAGTAGTCGAGGACAGGGGAACTATGGCTACACCTTC. It codes for CASSRGQGNYGYTF.

The V call is TRBV7-9, the J call TRBJ1-3; a possible D gene is TRBD1 (6 bases). Germline values: CDR1 SEHNR, CDR2 FQNEAQ (reference sequence). The CDR3 spans 14 residues. Trimming shortened V by 4 bases and J by 2 bases, and 9 bases separated the two germline ends. In nucleotides, the CDR3 is TGTGCCAGCAGCTCACAGGGAACTGGAAACACCATATATTTT. It yields the protein CASSSQGTGNTIYF.

Remarks on this clone: The junction differs from germline at one of its ends, possibly a read error. The same CDR3 also results from other DNA sequences found in this sample. The chain combines TRBV29-1 with TRBJ1-1; D not certain. This CDR3 is built from 12 residues. Per germline, CDR1 SQVTM and CDR2 ANQGSEA. The CDR3 reads CSVRHQNTEAFF. The CDR3 DNA reads as TGCAGCGTTAGACACCAGAACACTGAGGCTTTCTTT.

This sequence joins TRBV18 and TRBJ2-7; TRBD1 matches 9 bases. V was clipped by 6 bases and J by 3 bases; unmatched bases: 6. The CDR3 loop spans 14 amino acids. Germline values: CDR1 KGHSH, CDR2 LQKENI. The CDR3 bases are TGTGCCAGCTCGCCGCCGGGACAGGGCTACGAGCAGTACTTC. Translating it yields CASSPPGQGYEQYF.

V usage is TRBV6-5 and J usage is TRBJ2-3; D might be TRBD1 (7 bases). With 2 bases removed from V and 0 bases from J, the gap between germline ends came to 12 bases. The CDR3 covers 16 residues. Germline V gene data show CDR1 as MNHEY and CDR2 as SVGAGI. In nucleotides, the CDR3 is TGTGCCAGCAGTTACCGGGGGACAGCTAGCACAGATACGCAGTATTTT. The encoded protein is CASSYRGTASTDTQYF.

This clone came up once. V usage is TRBV18 and J usage is TRBJ1-2; D gene uncertain. Germline CDR1 reads KGHSH; CDR2 reads LQKENI. This CDR3 is built from 15 residues. With 3 bases removed from V and 1 base from J, the gap between germline ends came to 12 bases. CDR3 sequence (DNA): TGTGCCAGCTCACCGCCTATTACACTTAACTATGGCTACACCTTC. Translated: CASSPPITLNYGYTF.

The genes are TRBV19 and TRBJ1-2, with TRBD1 matching over 9 bases. CDR3 length: 16 amino acids. Germline lookup yields CDR1 LNHDA and CDR2 SQIVND (reference sequence). Trimming took 3 bases from V and 12 from J; bases not matched to a gene: 17. The CDR3 sequence is CASSIILPGDRERHTF. CDR3 nucleotides: TGTGCCAGTAGTATTATTCTGCCGGGGGACAGGGAGAGGCACACCTTC. The full variable domain, in which reference TRBV19 and TRBJ1-2 provide the parts outside the CDR3, is DGGITQSPKYLFRKEGQNVTLSCEQNLNHDAMYWYRQDPGQGLRLIYYSQIVNDFQKGDIAEGYSVSREKKESFPLTVTSAQKNPTAFYLCASSIILPGDRERHTFGSGTRLTVV.